This entry describes one T cell receptor (beta chain). Its antigen remains unidentified. No quality values exist for individual bases; no much larger clone is one base distant. The data were taken from a study of blood T cell repertoires in COVID-19 (dated by TCRdb to about 2020). In the study overall: Samples from collaborators originated in the United States, Italy and Spain and spanned both the acute and convalescent phases of COVID-19. The prospective study material was composed of cDNA or gDNA derived from T cells, B-cell-depleted T cells, or PBMCs. Deeply sampled blood TCRbeta repertoires from subjects exposed to, actively infected with, or recovered from COVID-19 were included in the dataset. The repertoires were released in a freely available public database meant as a resource for research on the immune response to SARS-CoV-2. The samples were drawn from two sources: the first 160 participants of the ongoing ImmuneRACE study, and approximately 1,300 subjects contributed by 6 global collaborators. Nearly every sample came with metadata listing a de-identified subject ID, COVID-19 status, age in years and sex. HLA class I and class II types, where available, came from metadata supplied by the sample provider rather than from assay-based typing. What the authors observed across the whole study: How much clinical and demographic metadata was included differed by source and by participant, and the metadata was provided uncurated.

TCRbeta CDR3 regions were amplified from genomic DNA by means of the immunoSEQ Assay, a bias-controlled multiplex PCR. The authors' pipeline ran thus. The number of nucleated cells in each sample was estimated by amplification of reference gene primers within the assay. Sequence reads were collapsed and filtered to measure the absolute abundance of every unique TCRbeta CDR3 rearrangement. For each sample, productive Simpson clonality was calculated as the square root of Simpson's diversity index over productive rearrangements. TCRdb stores this immuneACCESS table with in-frame sequences only. Part of the clones is absent; in the studies checked, under half of the shortfall reflects unresolved V genes, and no reason is known for the rest. That table is the source of V, J and clone size, and D and trimming were worked out from the DNA. The sample table contains about 280,000 clones; only one count was recorded for nearly 90% of them. Clones ranked in the top ten supply around 1.9% of the sample.

The CDR3 measures 18 amino acids from cysteine to phenylalanine. The entry retains the CDR3 DNA only, 54 bases that are in frame from base 1. The V end loses 6 bases and the J end loses 14 bases, and a stretch of 32 bases separates them. CDR1 MDHEN and CDR2 SYDVKM were looked up in the germline V gene. Participants in the prospective study were aged about 18 to 95 years, lived in 20 to 25 United States geographic areas, and enrolled through a virtual design. Cohort assignment in the prospective study relied on participant-reported clinical history from a screening survey and a study questionnaire. ImmuneRACE Cohort 3 recovered participants were defined by two consecutive negative NP/OP PCR tests, healthcare professional clearance, or symptom resolution. Each participant in the prospective study had whole blood, serum and a nasopharyngeal or oropharyngeal swab collected by mobile phlebotomists. Prospective study participants could optionally give additional blood draws and questionnaires over an approximately 2-month period. Before DNA extraction, blood samples from the prospective study were shipped at room temperature or frozen.

The sample was PBMCs or T cells enriched from blood (not recorded which). The TCR comes from a woman aged 60-75 years who had recovered from COVID-19. The rearrangement joined TRBV28 to TRBJ1-6; TRBD1 is possibly the D segment (5 matching bases). The nucleotides are TGTGCCAGCAGCTCAGCGGGGATACAGGCCCCGCCGGTAGAGGCCCTCCACTTT. This is translated as CASSSAGIQAPPVEALHF. Reference TRBV28 and TRBJ1-6 genes cover what lies past the CDR3, so the full variable domain is DVKVTQSSRYLVKRTGEKVFLECVQDMDHENMFWYRQDPGLGLRLIYFSYDVKMKEKGDIPEGYSVSREKKERFSLILESASTNQTSMYLCASSSAGIQAPPVEALHFGNGTRLTVT.